The following is a TCR beta chain sequence with its context. The antigen remains undetermined. Specified time point: 2014-2015 season, 7 days after vaccination. Donors with HIV/AIDS, active malignancy, immunomodulators or active illness were excluded. Assay used: immunoSEQ multiplex PCR; TCRdb lists only in-frame clones, some missing. The sample shows about 10,000 clones, roughly four fifths of them seen only once. The sample belongs to a study of follicular helper T cells after annual influenza vaccination. This CDR3 comprises 16 residues. CDR1 MNHNS and CDR2 SASEGT come from the germline V gene. Trimming left V 1 base short and J 1 base short, with 11 bases between. Study results and limitations: Day 7 ICOS+CD38+ clones were most often found later in ICOS-CD38- cTfh cells. Yearly vaccinations repeatedly recalled conserved clonotypes in ICOS+CD38+ cTfh. ICOS+CD38+ cTfh clonality tracked population frequency, and its change tracked circulating plasmablast change.

The clonotype comes from an adult who received the influenza vaccine. The chain employs TRBV6-1 and TRBJ1-3; D possibly corresponds to TRBD1 (5 bases). Sequencing was performed on CXCR5- memory CD4+ T cells sorted from blood, taken 7 days after influenza vaccination. As DNA, the CDR3 is TGTGCCAGCAGTGAAGTTGGAGGGGCGTCTGGAAACACCATATATTTT. Protein: CASSEVGGASGNTIYF.